A selection of T cell receptor beta chains follows, all from one sample in a study of Ad26.COV2.S vaccination and SARS-CoV-2 variants. Generated by immunoSEQ multiplex PCR, the TCRdb table keeps only in-frame clones and is missing some. Counted here are about 280,000 clones, more than 70% occurring once; the ten biggest clones make up around 3%. The specimen comprised peripheral blood, sampled in a trial of Ad26.COV2.S vaccine versus placebo. Receptors were obtained from a person aged 18-60 years who received the Ad26.COV2.S COVID-19 vaccine or a placebo. Both conserved end residues are part of each CDR3. The D gene is left open where the match is weak. Clone size, where shown, is once, few, many, or a class for clones that have expanded.

j_call: TRBJ2-1; v_call: TRBV6-5; clone_size: .; d_call: TRBD2; cdr3_nt: TGTGCCAGCAGTCTAATAGCGGGTCCGGGCAATGAGCAGTTCTTC; cdr3_aa: CASSLIAGPGNEQFF
j_call: TRBJ2-2; v_call: TRBV5-1; clone_size: .; d_call: TRBD2; cdr3_nt: TGCGCCAGCAGCAGGACTAGCGGGGCCAACACCGGGGAGCTGTTTTTT; cdr3_aa: CASSRTSGANTGELFF
j_call: TRBJ1-2; v_call: TRBV7-2; clone_size: .; d_call: TRBD1; cdr3_nt: TGTGCCAGCAGCTTATCCCGGGACAGGGGGCAAACTATCTATGGCTACACCTTC; cdr3_aa: CASSLSRDRGQTIYGYTF
j_call: TRBJ1-4; v_call: TRBV4-1; clone_size: .; d_call: .; cdr3_nt: TGCGCCAGCAGCCAAGAGTATGCTGGCAGCCAAAAACTGTTTTTT; cdr3_aa: CASSQEYAGSQKLFF
j_call: TRBJ1-2; v_call: TRBV19; clone_size: once; d_call: .; cdr3_nt: TGTGCCAGTAGTCCCGCCCAAACAGTCGTCTATGGCTACACCTTC; cdr3_aa: CASSPAQTVVYGYTF
j_call: TRBJ1-1; v_call: TRBV3-1/TRBV3-2; clone_size: .; d_call: .; cdr3_nt: TGTGCCAGCAGCGAAATTGGGACTGAAGCTTTCTTT; cdr3_aa: CASSEIGTEAFF
j_call: TRBJ2-7; v_call: TRBV19; clone_size: few; d_call: .; cdr3_nt: TGTGCCAGTAGTACCAGAAAGGAACCACAGCAGTACTTC; cdr3_aa: CASSTRKEPQQYF
j_call: TRBJ2-1; v_call: TRBV19; clone_size: .; d_call: .; cdr3_nt: TGTGCCAGTAGTACCGGGGGCCCCCCCCTCAATGAGCAGTTCTTC; cdr3_aa: CASSTGGPPLNEQFF
j_call: TRBJ2-3; v_call: TRBV4-2; clone_size: .; d_call: .; cdr3_nt: TGTGCCAGCAGCCAAACAGTTAATACAGATACGCAGTATTTT; cdr3_aa: CASSQTVNTDTQYF
j_call: TRBJ2-2; v_call: TRBV5-1; clone_size: .; d_call: .; cdr3_nt: TGCGCCAGCAGCTTGGACACTGGTACCGGGGAGCTGTTTTTT; cdr3_aa: CASSLDTGTGELFF
j_call: TRBJ2-2; v_call: TRBV4-2; clone_size: .; d_call: .; cdr3_nt: TGTGCCAGCAGCCAAGGGGTTCAGGGGTTTTCCGGGGAGCTGTTTTTT; cdr3_aa: CASSQGVQGFSGELFF
j_call: TRBJ1-1; v_call: TRBV10-3; clone_size: .; d_call: TRBD1; cdr3_nt: TGTGCCATCAGTCAAAGAACACAGGGGGAATGGGGACGGAACACTGAAGCTTTCTTT; cdr3_aa: CAISQRTQGEWGRNTEAFF
j_call: TRBJ2-1; v_call: TRBV7-8; clone_size: .; d_call: .; cdr3_nt: TGTGCCAGCAGCTTAAAGGCCCCGGATGAGCAGTTCTTC; cdr3_aa: CASSLKAPDEQFF
j_call: TRBJ1-2; v_call: TRBV7-2; clone_size: .; d_call: .; cdr3_nt: TGTGCCAGCAGCTTAGATAGGTACTATGGCTACACCTTC; cdr3_aa: CASSLDRYYGYTF
j_call: TRBJ1-4; v_call: TRBV5-1; clone_size: .; d_call: .; cdr3_nt: TGCGCCAGCAGCTTGGCCCGTACAACTAATGAAAAACTGTTTTTT; cdr3_aa: CASSLARTTNEKLFF
j_call: TRBJ2-1; v_call: TRBV3-1/TRBV3-2; clone_size: .; d_call: .; cdr3_nt: TGTGCCAGCAGCCAAGGGAAAGGGAGCTACAATGAGCAGTTCTTC; cdr3_aa: CASSQGKGSYNEQFF
j_call: TRBJ2-3; v_call: TRBV4-1; clone_size: .; d_call: TRBD2; cdr3_nt: TGCGCCAGCAGCCCAGGGACTAGCGGGAGAGGCACAGATACGCAGTATTTT; cdr3_aa: CASSPGTSGRGTDTQYF
j_call: TRBJ2-1; v_call: TRBV19; clone_size: .; d_call: .; cdr3_nt: TGTGCCAGTAGCTGGGGTGGAAATTACAATGAGCAGTTCTTC; cdr3_aa: CASSWGGNYNEQFF
j_call: TRBJ1-2; v_call: TRBV18; clone_size: .; d_call: .; cdr3_nt: TGTGCCAGCTCACAGGGTCTGGACTATGGCTACACCTTC; cdr3_aa: CASSQGLDYGYTF
j_call: TRBJ1-1; v_call: TRBV10-3; clone_size: .; d_call: .; cdr3_nt: TGTGCCATCAGTGGGGCGGGGCAAGAGGCTTTCTTT; cdr3_aa: CAISGAGQEAFF
j_call: TRBJ1-1; v_call: TRBV7-8; clone_size: few; d_call: .; cdr3_nt: TGTGCCAGCAGCGCACTTACAAACACTGAAGCTTTCTTT; cdr3_aa: CASSALTNTEAFF
j_call: TRBJ1-3; v_call: TRBV25-1; clone_size: .; d_call: .; cdr3_nt: TGTGCCAGCAGTTCATTGGAGGGGCTTGGAAACACCATATATTTT; cdr3_aa: CASSSLEGLGNTIYF
j_call: TRBJ2-3; v_call: TRBV7-2; clone_size: .; d_call: TRBD2; cdr3_nt: TGTGCCAGCTCCGGACTAGCGTTTCCTAGCACAGATACGCAGTATTTT; cdr3_aa: CASSGLAFPSTDTQYF
j_call: TRBJ1-5; v_call: TRBV10-1; clone_size: once; d_call: TRBD1; cdr3_nt: TGCGCCAGCAGGGGTAATCGGGACAGGTCTAGCAATCAGCCCCAGCATTTT; cdr3_aa: CASRGNRDRSSNQPQHF
j_call: TRBJ2-4; v_call: TRBV7-2; clone_size: .; d_call: .; cdr3_nt: TGTGCCAGCAGCCGGACTGAGAACAAAAACATTCAGTACTTC; cdr3_aa: CASSRTENKNIQYF
j_call: TRBJ2-3; v_call: TRBV2; clone_size: .; d_call: .; cdr3_nt: TGTGCCAGCAGTGAAATCCTTCCAGATACGCAGTATTTT; cdr3_aa: CASSEILPDTQYF
j_call: TRBJ1-2; v_call: TRBV7-8; clone_size: few; d_call: .; cdr3_nt: TGTGCCAGCACGGCGGGAGACTATGGCTACACCTTC; cdr3_aa: CASTAGDYGYTF
j_call: TRBJ2-3; v_call: TRBV28; clone_size: .; d_call: TRBD2; cdr3_nt: TGTGCCAGCAGTTTATGGACTAGCCTCGAAGATACGCAGTATTTT; cdr3_aa: CASSLWTSLEDTQYF
j_call: TRBJ2-5; v_call: TRBV5-1; clone_size: .; d_call: .; cdr3_nt: TGCGCCAGCAGCTTGGGTCCTGGGGGCCAAGAGACCCAGTACTTC; cdr3_aa: CASSLGPGGQETQYF
j_call: TRBJ2-5; v_call: TRBV5-6; clone_size: few; d_call: .; cdr3_nt: TGTGCCAGCAGCTTGGTGACTAGACAAGAGACCCAGTACTTC; cdr3_aa: CASSLVTRQETQYF
j_call: TRBJ2-3; v_call: TRBV14; clone_size: .; d_call: .; cdr3_nt: TGTGCCAGCAGCCGAGTCATTACGGGTACGCAGTATTTT; cdr3_aa: CASSRVITGTQYF
j_call: TRBJ2-1; v_call: TRBV9; clone_size: .; d_call: .; cdr3_nt: TGTGCCAGCAGCGTTATCTTTGCCAGGATGAATGAGCAGTTCTTC; cdr3_aa: CASSVIFARMNEQFF
j_call: TRBJ1-5; v_call: TRBV29-1; clone_size: .; d_call: .; cdr3_nt: TGCAGCGTTGCACTACAGGGAATCGATCAGCCCCAGCATTTT; cdr3_aa: CSVALQGIDQPQHF
j_call: TRBJ2-1; v_call: TRBV21-1; clone_size: .; d_call: .; cdr3_nt: TGTGCCAGCAGCAAAGCCCGGGAGGCGTCCTACAATGAGCAGTTCTTC; cdr3_aa: CASSKAREASYNEQFF
j_call: TRBJ2-5; v_call: TRBV7-2; clone_size: .; d_call: .; cdr3_nt: TGTGCCAGCAGCTTATTAGGGGGGGTCGGGGAGACCCAGTACTTC; cdr3_aa: CASSLLGGVGETQYF
j_call: TRBJ2-5; v_call: TRBV11-3; clone_size: .; d_call: TRBD1; cdr3_nt: TGTGCCAGCAGCTTAGGGGGACAGGTACAAGAGACCCAGTACTTC; cdr3_aa: CASSLGGQVQETQYF
j_call: TRBJ2-6; v_call: TRBV18; clone_size: .; d_call: .; cdr3_nt: TGTGCCAGCTCACCACAAGACTCTGGGGCCAACGTCCTGACTTTC; cdr3_aa: CASSPQDSGANVLTF
j_call: TRBJ1-6; v_call: TRBV4-1; clone_size: .; d_call: .; cdr3_nt: TGCGCCAGCAGCCAAGAGTGGGAGTCCTATAATTCACCCCTCCACTTT; cdr3_aa: CASSQEWESYNSPLHF
j_call: TRBJ2-6; v_call: TRBV5-4; clone_size: .; d_call: TRBD1; cdr3_nt: TGTGCCAGCCCTATTGGGCAGGGGGTTGGTGGGGCCAACGTCCTGACTTTC; cdr3_aa: CASPIGQGVGGANVLTF
j_call: TRBJ2-1; v_call: TRBV11-3; clone_size: .; d_call: .; cdr3_nt: TGTGCCAGCAGCTTAGGGGCAGCTGAGCAGTTCTTC; cdr3_aa: CASSLGAAEQFF
j_call: TRBJ2-3; v_call: TRBV5-5; clone_size: few; d_call: .; cdr3_nt: TGTGCCAGCAGCTTGCGTGACGGAAACACAGATACGCAGTATTTT; cdr3_aa: CASSLRDGNTDTQYF
j_call: TRBJ2-5; v_call: TRBV20-1; clone_size: many; d_call: .; cdr3_nt: TGCAGTGCTAGTCCTAACCAAGAGACCCAGTACTTC; cdr3_aa: CSASPNQETQYF
j_call: TRBJ2-5; v_call: TRBV11-2; clone_size: .; d_call: TRBD2; cdr3_nt: TGTGCCAGCAGCTTAGCACTAGCGGGGAGAGAGACCCAGTACTTC; cdr3_aa: CASSLALAGRETQYF
j_call: TRBJ2-1; v_call: TRBV2; clone_size: .; d_call: TRBD2; cdr3_nt: TGTGCCACCCCTCTAACGGGAGGGCCCTACAATGAGCAGTTCTTC; cdr3_aa: CATPLTGGPYNEQFF
j_call: TRBJ1-1; v_call: TRBV4-3; clone_size: .; d_call: .; cdr3_nt: TGCGCCAGCAGCCAGGACACAACGAACACTGAAGCTTTCTTT; cdr3_aa: CASSQDTTNTEAFF
j_call: TRBJ1-1; v_call: TRBV7-9; clone_size: .; d_call: TRBD1; cdr3_nt: TGTGCCAGCAGCTTAATACAGGGGGCTGAAGCTTTCTTT; cdr3_aa: CASSLIQGAEAFF
j_call: TRBJ1-1; v_call: TRBV30; clone_size: .; d_call: .; cdr3_nt: TGTGCCTGGAGTGTACAGGTAGGGGCGAACACTGAAGCTTTCTTT; cdr3_aa: CAWSVQVGANTEAFF
j_call: TRBJ1-1; v_call: TRBV11-2; clone_size: .; d_call: TRBD1; cdr3_nt: TGTGCCAGCGGGACTATACAGGGGGGAACTGAAGCTTTCTTT; cdr3_aa: CASGTIQGGTEAFF
j_call: TRBJ2-7; v_call: TRBV6-5; clone_size: .; d_call: TRBD1; cdr3_nt: TGTGCCAGCAGTTCCCCACGACAGGGCGGCTACGAGCAGTACTTC; cdr3_aa: CASSSPRQGGYEQYF
j_call: TRBJ1-2; v_call: TRBV5-8; clone_size: .; d_call: .; cdr3_nt: TGTGCCAGCAGCTTGGGACGGATCAGGGCCTATGGCTACACCTTC; cdr3_aa: CASSLGRIRAYGYTF
j_call: TRBJ2-5; v_call: TRBV5-1; clone_size: .; d_call: .; cdr3_nt: TGCGCCAGCAGCTTAATCCCAGCGGAGACCCAGTACTTC; cdr3_aa: CASSLIPAETQYF
j_call: TRBJ2-1; v_call: TRBV4-1; clone_size: .; d_call: .; cdr3_nt: TGCGCCAGCAGCCGATGGCATGGAGTCTCCTACAATGAGCAGTTCTTC; cdr3_aa: CASSRWHGVSYNEQFF
j_call: TRBJ2-1; v_call: TRBV6-2/TRBV6-3; clone_size: .; d_call: TRBD2; cdr3_nt: TGTGCCAGCAGTTACTCGGCTAGCGGCTACAATGAGCAGTTCTTC; cdr3_aa: CASSYSASGYNEQFF
j_call: TRBJ1-4; v_call: TRBV29-1; clone_size: once; d_call: .; cdr3_nt: TGCAGCGTGGGGAGTGAGAAGCCCAATGAAAAACTGTTTTTT; cdr3_aa: CSVGSEKPNEKLFF
j_call: TRBJ2-1; v_call: TRBV5-3; clone_size: .; d_call: TRBD2; cdr3_nt: TGTGCCAGAAGCTTTTCTAGCGGGGCGAGCTCCTACAATGAGCAGTTCTTC; cdr3_aa: CARSFSSGASSYNEQFF
j_call: TRBJ2-3; v_call: TRBV4-2; clone_size: .; d_call: .; cdr3_nt: TGTGCCAGCAGCCGGGTTCTGGACACCACAGATACGCAGTATTTT; cdr3_aa: CASSRVLDTTDTQYF
j_call: TRBJ1-6; v_call: TRBV7-2; clone_size: .; d_call: TRBD1; cdr3_nt: TGTGCCAGCAGCGATCAACCGGACAGGCGGGATTCACCCCTCCACTTT; cdr3_aa: CASSDQPDRRDSPLHF
j_call: TRBJ1-5; v_call: TRBV2; clone_size: .; d_call: TRBD1; cdr3_nt: TGTGCCAGCAGTGGCTTGTCGCGGACAGGGGGCGTGGGGCTCAATCAGCCCCAGCATTTT; cdr3_aa: CASSGLSRTGGVGLNQPQHF
j_call: TRBJ2-3; v_call: TRBV29-1; clone_size: .; d_call: TRBD2; cdr3_nt: TGCACCGTCTCTAGCGGGTACACAGATACGCAGTATTTT; cdr3_aa: CTVSSGYTDTQYF